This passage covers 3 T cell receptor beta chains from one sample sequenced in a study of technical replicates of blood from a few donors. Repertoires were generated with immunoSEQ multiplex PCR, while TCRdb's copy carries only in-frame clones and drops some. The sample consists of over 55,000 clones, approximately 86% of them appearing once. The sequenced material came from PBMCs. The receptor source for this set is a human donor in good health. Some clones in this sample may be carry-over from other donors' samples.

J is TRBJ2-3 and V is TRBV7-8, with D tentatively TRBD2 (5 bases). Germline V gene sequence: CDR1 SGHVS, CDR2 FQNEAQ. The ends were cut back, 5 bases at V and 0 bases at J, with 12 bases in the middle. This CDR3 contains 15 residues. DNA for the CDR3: TGTGCCAGCAGCGCGACGGGAACTAGCACAGATACGCAGTATTTT. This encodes CASSATGTSTDTQYF.

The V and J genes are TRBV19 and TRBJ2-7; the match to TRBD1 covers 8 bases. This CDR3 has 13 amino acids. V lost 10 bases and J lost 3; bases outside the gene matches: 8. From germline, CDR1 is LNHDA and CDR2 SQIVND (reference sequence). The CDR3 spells CATASGQDYEQYF. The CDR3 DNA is TGTGCCACGGCTTCGGGACAGGACTACGAGCAGTACTTC.

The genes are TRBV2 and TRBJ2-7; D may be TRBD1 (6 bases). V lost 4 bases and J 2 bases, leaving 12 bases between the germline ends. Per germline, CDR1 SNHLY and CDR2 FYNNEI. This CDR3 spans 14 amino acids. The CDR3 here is CASSAGAGTYEQYF. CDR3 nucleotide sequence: TGTGCCAGCAGTGCAGGGGCCGGAACCTACGAGCAGTACTTC.